A selection of T cell receptor beta chains follows, all from one sample in a study of Ad26.COV2.S vaccination and SARS-CoV-2 variants. Assay: immunoSEQ multiplex PCR; the TCRdb copy retains only in-frame clones and omits some. Here the sample spans 300,000 to 350,000 clones, around 89% being singletons. The sequences come from peripheral blood, collected in a trial of Ad26.COV2.S vaccine versus placebo. These receptors were obtained from a person aged 18-60 years who received the Ad26.COV2.S COVID-19 vaccine or a placebo. Each CDR3 is given with its conserved first and last residue. A D gene is named only where the DNA matches it firmly. For some rows the clone size is stated as once, few or many, or as a class when expanded; others skip it.

D gene,J gene,clone size,V gene,CDR3 protein,CDR3 DNA
NA,TRBJ2-3,NA,TRBV6-2/TRBV6-3,CASSYSKWGTDTQYF,TGTGCCAGCAGTTACTCGAAGTGGGGAACAGATACGCAGTATTTT
TRBD1,TRBJ2-2,NA,TRBV6-5,CASHRGFTGELFF,TGTGCCAGCCACAGGGGGTTTACCGGGGAGCTGTTTTTT
NA,TRBJ1-1,NA,TRBV11-1,CASSFMGDGTEAFF,TGTGCCAGCAGCTTCATGGGGGACGGGACTGAAGCTTTCTTT
NA,TRBJ2-3,NA,TRBV7-9,CASSLALLGYRAADTQYF,TGTGCCAGCAGCTTAGCGTTGTTGGGTTACAGGGCAGCCGATACGCAGTATTTT
TRBD2,TRBJ2-6,NA,TRBV27,CASSLLGGAGANVLTF,TGTGCCAGCAGTTTATTGGGGGGGGCTGGGGCCAACGTCCTGACTTTC
NA,TRBJ1-6,NA,TRBV2,CASSGRAGGNSPLHF,TGTGCCAGCTCGGGAAGGGCAGGCGGAAATTCACCCCTCCACTTT
NA,TRBJ2-5,NA,TRBV24-1,CATSDPLAVQETQYF,TGTGCCACCAGTGACCCTCTAGCAGTACAAGAGACCCAGTACTTC
NA,TRBJ1-1,NA,TRBV6-6,CASSYGLSGGVLGAFF,TGTGCCAGCAGTTACGGTTTATCGGGGGGAGTATTGGGCGCTTTCTTT
NA,TRBJ2-3,once,TRBV19,CASSIVFASDTQYF,TGTGCCAGTAGTATAGTATTTGCTTCAGATACGCAGTATTTT
NA,TRBJ2-3,NA,TRBV11-2,CASSLVLDTQYF,TGTGCCAGCAGCTTAGTTCTAGATACGCAGTATTTT